This T cell receptor (beta chain) was observed in a study of T cells after yellow fever vaccination. The V gene end was trimmed by 8 bases and the J gene end by 3 bases; junction bases not matched to a gene: 6. The CDR3 runs to 14 residues. TCRdb itself ran the 5' RACE reads through MiXCR, one entry per CDR3 protein. In the table there are approximately 300,000 distinct CDR3 sequences, around 6.8% of which are singletons. A few counts support this clonotype. The source is a man in his late teens or twenties who received the YFV17D yellow fever vaccine. The chain uses TRBV12-3 or TRBV12-4 and TRBJ2-1; 8 bases are a match to TRBD1. Sequencing used PBMCs, obtained around 45 days after the first yellow fever vaccination. The CDR3 DNA reads as TGTGCCAGCGGCGACAGGGGTCACTACAATGAGCAGTTCTTC. Translated, it gives CASGDRGHYNEQFF.